One sample yielded the 10 T cell receptor beta chains listed below, sequenced in a study of shared T cell receptors in the human thymus. Using immunoSEQ multiplex PCR, the repertoire was profiled, and TCRdb retains in-frame clones only, with some absent. The repertoire holds some 700,000 clones, around 85% seen once, with around 0.0094% in the top ten. These same data were also listed under a study on human thymus T cells.

Sequenced: thymocytes. Every receptor here comes from a girl in the first two years of life with a congenital heart defect.

This chain uses TRBV2 with TRBJ2-1; 11 bases map to TRBD2. The germline V gene encodes CDR1 SNHLY and CDR2 FYNNEI. The ends lost 6 bases at V and 2 bases at J; junction bases unmatched: 3. The CDR3 runs to 15 residues. The CDR3 loop reads CASRCSGGAYNEQFF. The CDR3 nucleotides are TGTGCCAGCAGATGTAGCGGGGGGGCCTACAATGAGCAGTTCTTC.

This chain links TRBV28 with TRBJ1-1; a possible D gene is TRBD1 (5 bases). The germline V gene has CDR1 MDHEN and CDR2 SYDVKM. The CDR3 has 16 amino acids. Trimming stripped 6 bases from V and 0 bases from J, with 17 bases between. The CDR3 sequence: CASSSPPGSMNTEAFF. CDR3 in DNA: TGTGCCAGCAGCTCGCCTCCAGGGTCCATGAACACTGAAGCTTTCTTT.

This clone has only one observation. This sequence joins TRBV7-2 and TRBJ1-2, with D possibly matching TRBD1 (6 bases). Looked up from germline, CDR1 is SGHTA and CDR2 is FQGNSA. This CDR3 comprises 14 residues. V was cut by 3 bases and J by 8 bases, with 16 bases left in between. This chain's CDR3 is CASSFPDRSLGYTF. In DNA form, the CDR3 reads TGTGCCAGCAGCTTTCCTGACAGGTCCCTCGGCTACACCTTC.

This clone came up a few times. The chain employs TRBV29-1 and TRBJ1-2; 8 nucleotides align to TRBD1. This CDR3 is built from 14 residues. V lost 8 bases and J lost 4; bases outside the gene matches: 12. Germline V CDR1 and CDR2: SQVTM, ANQGSEA. This CDR3 is CSPNLLQGGYGYTF. Here the CDR3 DNA reads TGCAGCCCCAATCTGTTACAGGGGGGCTATGGCTACACCTTC.

This rearrangement joins TRBV7-8 to TRBJ1-1; tentatively, D is TRBD1 (5 bases). V gave up 3 bases and J gave up 0 bases, with 17 bases separating them. CDR3 length: 17 residues. Germline V gene data show CDR1 as SGHVS and CDR2 as FQNEAQ. In DNA form, the CDR3 reads TGTGCCAGCAGCTTCCTTACCGGGACTCCGATGAACACTGAAGCTTTCTTT. Protein sequence: CASSFLTGTPMNTEAFF.

This clone was observed once. The chain recombines TRBV6-1 with TRBJ2-1; weak D call: TRBD1 (5 bases). The germline gives CDR1 MNHNS, CDR2 SASEGT. V dropped 6 bases and J dropped 4 bases, with 16 bases sitting between them. The CDR3 consists of 15 residues. CDR3 sequence reads: CASRARGFDYNEQFF. The CDR3 nucleotides are TGTGCCAGCAGGGCAAGGGGATTTGATTACAATGAGCAGTTCTTC.

The chain couples TRBV5-4 to TRBJ2-7; weak D call: TRBD2 (5 bases). Germline CDR1 reads SGHNT; CDR2 reads YYREEE (reference sequence). The CDR3 extends over 12 amino acids. Trimming took 1 base from V and 4 from J, leaving 6 bases between them. CDR3 DNA sequence: TGTGCCAGCAGCTTGCCGGGGTACGAGCAGTACTTC. It specifies CASSLPGYEQYF.

This sequence joins TRBV5-6 and TRBJ2-2; TRBD2 is a possible D gene (6 bases). The germline V gene has CDR1 SGHDT and CDR2 YYEEEE. Trimming cost V 0 bases and J 0 bases, with 9 bases left between them. The CDR3 covers 16 residues. The CDR3 region has the DNA TGTGCCAGCAGCTTGGAGACGGGGGCGAACACCGGGGAGCTGTTTTTT. Residues: CASSLETGANTGELFF.

The chain carries TRBV5-1 and TRBJ2-1, with 8 bases identical to TRBD1. Trimming at V came to 2 bases and at J to 0 bases, leaving 22 bases not matched to a gene. Germline assignment: CDR1 SGHRS and CDR2 YFSETQ. This CDR3 is built from 22 residues. CDR3 in amino acids: CASSFTPPGRGRRPSSYNEQFF. The CDR3, as DNA: TGCGCCAGCAGCTTCACCCCTCCGGGCAGGGGGCGCCGACCCTCCTCCTACAATGAGCAGTTCTTC. Full variable domain (remainder filled in from reference TRBV5-1 and TRBJ2-1): KAGVTQTPRYLIKTRGQQVTLSCSPISGHRSVSWYQQTPGQGLQFLFEYFSETQRNKGNFPGRFSGRQFSNSRSEMNVSTLELGDSALYLCASSFTPPGRGRRPSSYNEQFFGPGTRLTVL.

This clone was counted a few times. V usage is TRBV9 and J usage is TRBJ2-5; 11 bases agree with TRBD2. Trimming removed 0 bases from V and 2 bases from J; junction bases left unmatched: 3. There are 16 residues in the CDR3. Germline CDR1 is SGDLS and CDR2 is YYNGEE. The CDR3 loop reads CASSVDPSGGQETQYF. The CDR3 DNA follows: TGTGCCAGCAGCGTAGATCCTAGCGGGGGGCAAGAGACCCAGTACTTC.